These T cell receptor beta chains were read from a single sample in a study of regulatory T cells in long-lasting Graves disease. Via MiXCR, TCRdb re-called the multiplex PCR reads, giving one row per CDR3 protein. The table shows under 350,000 distinct CDR3 sequences, with around 20% occurring only once. Sequencing was performed on peripheral blood mononuclear cells (PBMCs), taken when the disease was refractory, from a patient treated with antithyroid drugs. These receptors were collected from a female donor with Graves disease. Each CDR3 is given with its conserved first and last residue. A D gene is named only where the DNA matches it firmly. Only some rows state a clone size, as once, few, many or a class for expanded clones.

j_call d_call clone_size v_call cdr3_aa cdr3_nt
TRBJ2-7 TRBD1 few TRBV29-1 CSVEERDRGYEQYF TGCAGCGTTGAAGAAAGGGACAGGGGTTACGAGCAGTACTTC
TRBJ2-7 - - TRBV30 CAWSGRRNEQYF TGTGCCTGGAGCGGGAGACGTAACGAGCAGTACTTC
TRBJ1-6 - once TRBV19 CASRRDSSSSYNSPLHF TGTGCCAGTAGACGGGACTCCAGTAGCTCCTATAATTCACCCCTCCACTTT
TRBJ2-2 TRBD2 - TRBV15 CATSREWSSGSLRGTGELFF TGTGCCACCAGCAGAGAGTGGTCTAGCGGGAGTCTGCGGGGCACCGGGGAGCTGTTTTTT
TRBJ1-1 - few TRBV27 CASSLQRGANTEAFF TGTGCCAGCAGTTTACAAAGGGGAGCAAACACTGAAGCTTTCTTT
TRBJ1-2 - - TRBV29-1 CSVDWANYGYTF TGCAGCGTTGATTGGGCTAACTATGGCTACACCTTC
TRBJ2-5 TRBD1 few TRBV9 CASSVGDRGRQETQYF TGTGCCAGCAGCGTAGGGGACAGGGGGCGTCAAGAGACCCAGTACTTC
TRBJ2-3 - - TRBV11-2 CASSFGRITDTQYF TGTGCCAGCAGCTTTGGTAGAATCACAGATACGCAGTATTTT
TRBJ1-1 - few TRBV7-9 CASSPQGWLGRNTEAFF TGTGCCAGCAGCCCACAGGGATGGCTTGGGAGAAACACTGAAGCTTTCTTT
TRBJ2-3 - - TRBV6-2/TRBV6-3 CASSYSPPPVTDTQYF TGTGCCAGCAGTTACTCGCCCCCCCCTGTCACAGATACGCAGTATTTT
TRBJ2-3 - - TRBV27 CASSSLLPGDTQYF TGTGCCAGCAGTTCCCTCCTCCCCGGAGATACGCAGTATTTT
TRBJ1-1 - many TRBV30 CALSFFRATEAFF TGTGCCTTGAGTTTCTTTAGGGCGACTGAAGCTTTCTTT
TRBJ2-5 TRBD2 few TRBV20-1 CSASGGDWETQYF TGCAGTGCTAGTGGGGGGGATTGGGAGACCCAGTACTTC
TRBJ2-7 - - TRBV7-3 CASRHGEQGPPAITYEQYF TGTGCCAGCAGGCACGGGGAACAGGGTCCGCCTGCTATTACCTACGAGCAGTACTTC
TRBJ2-7 TRBD2 many TRBV3-1 CASSQDLAGVQYF TGTGCCAGCAGCCAAGATCTAGCGGGAGTCCAGTACTTC
TRBJ1-1 TRBD1 - TRBV28 CASSPGTGVGQAEAFF TGTGCCAGCAGCCCCGGGACAGGGGTGGGTCAGGCTGAAGCTTTCTTT
TRBJ1-5 - few TRBV20-1 CSARIGNQPQHF TGCAGTGCTAGAATCGGCAATCAGCCCCAGCATTTT
TRBJ2-5 - - TRBV20-1 CSAGLAQETQYF TGCAGTGCTGGCCTAGCTCAAGAGACCCAGTACTTC
TRBJ2-2 TRBD1 - TRBV28 CASSYPGQGLNTGELFF TGTGCCAGCAGTTATCCCGGACAGGGGTTGAACACCGGGGAGCTGTTTTTT
TRBJ2-4 TRBD1 many TRBV6-1 CASSIQGANPRNIQYF TGTGCCAGCAGCATACAGGGGGCGAACCCCCGAAACATTCAGTACTTC
TRBJ2-7 - few TRBV6-1 CASRESSSYEQYF TGTGCCAGCCGCGAATCTAGCTCCTACGAGCAGTACTTC
TRBJ2-2 - few TRBV29-1 CSGLLGGTGELFF TGCAGCGGTTTGCTGGGAGGAACCGGGGAGCTGTTTTTT
TRBJ2-7 TRBD1 few TRBV12-3/TRBV12-4 CASSPTTGFYEQYF TGTGCCAGCAGTCCGACGACAGGGTTCTACGAGCAGTACTTC
TRBJ2-7 - - TRBV29-1 CSAWDRISYEQYF TGCAGTGCTTGGGACCGGATCTCCTACGAGCAGTACTTC
TRBJ2-7 TRBD1 many TRBV7-9 CASSSDRERYEQYF TGTGCCAGCAGCTCCGACAGGGAGCGGTACGAGCAGTACTTC
TRBJ1-5 - - TRBV10-2 CASRDSFDQPQHF TGCGCCAGCAGGGACAGCTTTGATCAGCCCCAGCATTTT
TRBJ1-1 TRBD1 many TRBV15 CATSTRTGSGSAEAFF TGTGCCACCAGCACCAGGACAGGGTCTGGAAGCGCTGAAGCTTTCTTT
TRBJ2-7 - many TRBV6-1 CASRRGSIYEQYF TGTGCCAGTCGACGGGGTTCGATTTACGAGCAGTACTTC
TRBJ2-7 - - TRBV20-1 CSAGTSVEQYF TGCAGTGCCGGGACATCTGTCGAGCAGTACTTC
TRBJ1-2 - few TRBV20-1 CSARWQGSYGYTF TGCAGTGCTAGATGGCAGGGAAGCTATGGCTACACCTTC
TRBJ1-3 - few TRBV27 CASSTTGLSGNTIYF TGTGCCAGCAGTACGACAGGTCTCTCTGGAAACACCATATATTTT
TRBJ2-7 - once TRBV7-9 CASSLGGVEQYF TGTGCCAGCAGCTTAGGGGGAGTCGAGCAGTACTTC
TRBJ1-6 - - TRBV11-2 CASSRAGANSPLHF TGTGCCAGCAGTCGGGCAGGGGCGAATTCACCCCTCCACTTT
TRBJ2-5 - many TRBV29-1 CSVGGVRETQYF TGCAGCGTTGGGGGAGTCCGGGAGACCCAGTACTTC
TRBJ2-1 TRBD2 - TRBV19 CASSILPGRLQFF TGTGCCAGTAGTATACTTCCCGGGAGGCTGCAGTTCTTC
TRBJ2-3 TRBD2 - TRBV5-6 CASSLGREVLDTQYF TGTGCCAGCAGCTTGGGGCGGGAGGTTTTAGATACGCAGTATTTT
TRBJ2-7 - - TRBV7-9 CASSLLLGHEQYF TGTGCCAGCAGCTTATTGTTGGGGCACGAGCAGTACTTC
TRBJ2-2 - - TRBV7-6 CASSSSGAGELFF TGTGCCAGCAGCTCCTCAGGGGCCGGGGAGCTGTTTTTT
TRBJ1-2 TRBD1 many TRBV28 CASRRDSVYTF TGTGCCAGCAGGCGGGACAGCGTCTACACCTTC
TRBJ2-5 - many TRBV18 CASSPSQTQYF TGTGCCAGCTCACCAAGCCAGACCCAGTACTTC
TRBJ1-1 TRBD1 many TRBV30 CAWSDVRGDTEAFF TGTGCCTGGAGTGACGTCAGGGGGGACACTGAAGCTTTCTTT